Listed below are T cell receptor beta chains from one sample, sequenced in a study of CD8 T cells in Susac syndrome. From the immunoSEQ multiplex PCR reads, TCRdb called clonotypes with MiXCR, one entry per CDR3 protein. The sample contains some 120,000 distinct CDR3 sequences, around 94% of which appear only once. The specimen sequenced was CD4+ T cells from PBMCs. These receptors were taken from a human donor in good health. Each CDR3 is given with its conserved first and last residue.

v_gene | CDR3aa
TRBV7-2 | CASSRDSNAGNTIYF
TRBV20-1 | CSARWDRGPYSNQPQHF
TRBV14 | CASSQSGRARNIQYF
TRBV6-6 | CASSPLGQGGNTEAFF
TRBV18 | CASSPPSSRDISGELFF
TRBV20-1 | CSAPRTGGRGGYTF
TRBV7-2 | CASSLDVGIQYF
TRBV6-1 | CASSEGSKTQYF
TRBV18 | CASSPPSGVTDTQYF
TRBV20-1 | CSARYFDEQFF
TRBV6-5 | CATSGTAGGYEQYF
TRBV29-1 | CSVLQGIGEKLFF
TRBV5-4 | CASRRTGGGTEAFF
TRBV2 | CASRDRGETQYF
TRBV5-4 | CASSLGGTGGPEPQHF
TRBV20-1 | CSAKPTMGLAPSYEQYF
TRBV7-9 | CASSSTGLNYGYTF
TRBV20-1 | CSAVRGSSSYEQYF
TRBV20-1 | CSAGTQMSSYEQYF
TRBV7-2 | CASSIGASETQYF
TRBV18 | CASSLGQAGKGYTF
TRBV20-1 | CSARDLVNQPQHF
TRBV29-1 | CSVVPLVGGELFF
TRBV27 | CASRRRTSGNKAYEQYF
TRBV20-1 | CSAMRESRNEQYF
TRBV5-1 | CASSLFTSGNSYEQYF
TRBV18 | CASSPPGTVNSNQPQHF
TRBV11-3 | CASSFHSNTEAFF